This TCR beta chain comes out of a study of tumor-infiltrating lymphocytes in primary liver carcinoma. The researchers produced TCR beta cDNA from around 0.5 ug total RNA with a constant-region primer. Three rounds of nested multiplex PCR with slightly modified ARM-PCR produced TCR beta libraries. Researchers ran the first two PCR rounds for around 10 cycles each with TRBV1-TRBV30 forward primers and a C-beta reverse primer. TCRdb fed the multiplex PCR reads into MiXCR, producing one record per CDR3 protein. Found here are about 110,000 distinct CDR3 sequences, about four fifths of them singletons; the top ten hold about a fifth. CDR1 and CDR2 (germline): MDHEN, SYDVKM. This CDR3 contains 15 residues. Scientists recovered RNA and DNA together from roughly 18-30 mg of unsorted bulk tissue. A remark on this clonotype: A junction boundary mismatches the germline segment, possibly from a read error.

The specimen was liver tumor tissue from sampling region 3. Subset of the sample: tumor region T3, left-lateral pole. The receptor was derived from a man in his forties with primary liver carcinoma and hepatitis B virus infection. The chain couples TRBV28 to TRBJ1-5; D not resolved. In DNA form, the CDR3 reads TGTGCCAGCAGGGTGAGACTAACTAGCCATCAGCCCCAGCATTTT. It codes for CASRVRLTSHQPQHF.